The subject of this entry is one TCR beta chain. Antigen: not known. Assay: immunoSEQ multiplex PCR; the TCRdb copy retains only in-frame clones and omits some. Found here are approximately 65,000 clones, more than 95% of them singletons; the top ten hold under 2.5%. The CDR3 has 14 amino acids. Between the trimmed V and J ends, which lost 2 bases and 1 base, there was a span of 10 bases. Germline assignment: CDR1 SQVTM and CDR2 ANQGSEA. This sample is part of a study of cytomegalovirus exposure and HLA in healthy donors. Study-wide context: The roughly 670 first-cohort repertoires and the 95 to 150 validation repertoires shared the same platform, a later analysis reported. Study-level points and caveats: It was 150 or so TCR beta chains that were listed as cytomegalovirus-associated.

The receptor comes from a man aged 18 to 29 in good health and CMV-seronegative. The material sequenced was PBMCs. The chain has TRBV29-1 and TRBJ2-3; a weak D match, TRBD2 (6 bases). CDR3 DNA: TGCAGCGTTGAATTAACGGGAGGCACAGATACGCAGTATTTT. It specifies CSVELTGGTDTQYF.